What follows are 30 T cell receptor beta chains derived from one specimen sequenced in a study of T cells in Graves' hyperthyroidism and ophthalmopathy. Amplification targeted TCR beta CDR3 regions from RNA transcripts. Initially, a first-round RT-PCR of the TCR CDR3 employed the HTBI primer set. TCRdb redid the calling of the multiplex PCR reads with MiXCR, one entry per CDR3 protein. Among about 380,000 distinct CDR3 sequences listed, about 14% were seen once. Sequenced sample: blood. The receptor source for this set is a man aged 30 to 45 with Graves' hyperthyroidism that later progressed to Graves' ophthalmopathy.

This clonotype was detected many times. The chain is built from TRBV7-2 and TRBJ1-4; 8 bases align to TRBD1. Germline V gives CDR1 SGHTA, CDR2 FQGNSA. This CDR3 comprises 15 residues. Unmatched junction bases numbered 8, after V lost 4 bases and J lost 7 bases. The CDR3 sequence is CASSSSGGMGEKLFF. CDR3 nucleotides: TGTGCCAGCAGCTCCTCAGGGGGCATGGGTGAAAAACTGTTTTTT.

There are many counts of this clonotype. Relative to the germline gene, one junction end is altered; a read error may explain this. The genes are TRBV5-1 and TRBJ1-1; the match to TRBD1 covers 9 bases. The length of the CDR3 is 14 residues. Germline V gene data show CDR1 as SGHRS and CDR2 as YFSETQ. The CDR3 DNA follows: TGTGCCAGCAGCTCGGACAGGGGGAACACTGAAGCTTTCTTT. Protein: CASSSDRGNTEAFF.

This clonotype was seen many times. V is TRBV20-1 and J is TRBJ1-1; no firm D call. Per germline, CDR1 DFQATT and CDR2 SNEGSKA (reference sequence). The CDR3 runs 13 residues. The V end was cut by 0 bases, the J end by 1 base, with 6 bases between. The chain's CDR3 is CSAREQPNTEAFF. CDR3 sequence (DNA): TGCAGTGCTAGAGAACAGCCGAACACTGAAGCTTTCTTT.

This clonotype occurred a few times. The CDR3 sequence: CASSQGAAGDDGYTF. The CDR3 DNA reads as TGTGCCAGCAGCCAAGGGGCCGCCGGGGACGACGGCTACACCTTC. The rearrangement joins TRBV4-2 to TRBJ1-2; D might be TRBD1 (5 bases). Trimming pared 1 base from V and 8 bases from J, leaving 17 bases between. Germline V gene sequence: CDR1 LGHNA, CDR2 YNFKEQ. CDR3 length: 15 amino acids.

This clonotype was observed at least ten times. This CDR3 reads CASSSDPGRYEQYF. CDR3 nucleotides: TGTGCCAGCAGTTCTGATCCGGGGCGCTACGAGCAGTACTTC. The rearrangement links TRBV27 to TRBJ2-7; D assignment may be TRBD1 or TRBD2 (5 bases each). The CDR3 consists of 14 residues. The V and J ends lost 4 bases and 3 bases respectively, with 13 bases between them. The germline gives CDR1 MNHEY, CDR2 SMNVEV (reference sequence).

This chain uses TRBV12-3 or TRBV12-4 with TRBJ1-2, with D maybe TRBD1 (6 bases). This CDR3 has 12 amino acids. Between the trimmed V and J ends, which lost 5 bases and 7 bases, there was a span of 11 bases. This CDR3 reads CASSRQVAGYTF. CDR3 nucleotides: TGTGCCAGCAGTCGACAGGTCGCTGGCTACACCTTC.

V is TRBV15 and J is TRBJ1-5; D is unresolved. Germline CDR1 LNHNV, CDR2 YYDKDF (reference sequence). Trimming stripped 5 bases from V and 7 bases from J, with 15 bases between. This CDR3 spans 14 amino acids. CDR3 protein: CATSPRGGIQPQHF. For the CDR3, the DNA is TGTGCCACCAGCCCCCGAGGCGGGATCCAGCCCCAGCATTTT.

The chain recombines TRBV5-1 with TRBJ1-4, with 7 bases fitting TRBD1. Germline V lookup: CDR1 SGHRS, CDR2 YFSETQ. The length of the CDR3 is 15 residues. J was trimmed by 8 bases and V by 4 bases; bases with no gene match: 11. The CDR3 here is CASSIGQVIQEKLFF. CDR3 nucleotide sequence: TGCGCCAGCAGCATCGGACAGGTAATACAGGAAAAACTGTTTTTT.

V is TRBV7-6 and J is TRBJ1-1, with D uncertain. Germline V gene lookup returns CDR1 SGHVS and CDR2 FNYEAQ. This CDR3 is 14 amino acids long. Trimming cost V 5 bases and J 7 bases, with 17 bases left between them. The CDR3 DNA is TGTGCCAGCAGCCTCCCTGGCCCTGAGGGTGAAGCTTTCTTT. Residues: CASSLPGPEGEAFF. The entire variable domain, with the rest obtained from reference TRBV7-6 and TRBJ1-1, is as follows: GAGVSQSPRYKVTKRGQDVALRCDPISGHVSLYWYRQALGQGPEFLTYFNYEAQQDKSGLPNDRFSAERPEGSISTLTIQRTEQRDSAMYRCASSLPGPEGEAFFGQGTRLTVV.

There are many counts of this clonotype. DNA for the CDR3: TGTGCCAGCAGCGTAGAGACTAGCGGGGCTCCCTACAATGAGCAGTTCTTC. Translating gives CASSVETSGAPYNEQFF. This sequence joins TRBV9 and TRBJ2-1; TRBD2 agrees at 11 bases. V trimming: 0 bases; J trimming: 2 bases; junction bases outside the gene matches: 4. The CDR3 contains 17 residues. Germline assignment: CDR1 SGDLS and CDR2 YYNGEE.

This clonotype was picked up many times. V and J are TRBV11-2 and TRBJ2-6; D unclear. The CDR3 is 15 residues long. Germline V gene lookup returns CDR1 SGHAT and CDR2 FQNNGV. V lost 5 bases and J 0 bases, leaving 8 bases between the germline ends. The CDR3 spells CASSTPSSGANVLTF. The CDR3 nucleotides are TGTGCCAGCAGCACACCCAGCTCTGGGGCCAACGTCCTGACTTTC.

This rearrangement joins TRBV11-3 to TRBJ2-3; 10 nucleotides match TRBD2. Germline V lookup: CDR1 SGHNT, CDR2 YENEEA. The CDR3 is made up of 17 amino acids. Germline trimming cut 5 bases from V and 2 bases from J; bases unmatched to any gene: 10. The CDR3 DNA follows: TGTGCCAGCAGCCCCGGAGCGGGGGGGGTTCACACAGATACGCAGTATTTT. Its protein is CASSPGAGGVHTDTQYF.

The chain employs TRBV28 and TRBJ1-3; D is unclear. The CDR3 loop spans 14 amino acids. V was pared by 6 bases and J by 0 bases, with 9 bases between. Germline-derived CDR1 and CDR2 are MDHEN and SYDVKM. The CDR3 loop is CASRAAGSGNTIYF. Written as DNA, the CDR3 is TGTGCCAGCAGGGCGGCCGGCTCTGGAAACACCATATATTTT.

On this clonotype: A much larger clonotype is one base distant, so this may be a read error. The chain combines TRBV6-2 or TRBV6-3 with TRBJ1-1; D is unresolved. This CDR3 spans 13 amino acids. The V gene's germline CDR1 is MNHEY and CDR2 SVGEGT. The V end lost 2 bases, the J end lost 6 bases, and 10 bases lay between the germline ends. The DNA of the CDR3 is TGTGCCAGCAGTTACGGGCAGCCCGCTGAAGCTTTCTTT. It is translated as CASSYGQPAEAFF.

V and J are TRBV28 and TRBJ1-6; 8 nucleotides match TRBD1. This CDR3 is built from 16 residues. Looked up from germline, CDR1 is MDHEN and CDR2 is SYDVKM. Germline trimming cut 8 bases from V and 3 bases from J; bases unmatched to any gene: 9. CDR3 sequence (DNA): TGTGCCAGCGGGATGACAGGGGTGCACTATAATTCACCCCTCCACTTT. Translating it yields CASGMTGVHYNSPLHF. Variable domain in full (rest from reference TRBV28 and TRBJ1-6): DVKVTQSSRYLVKRTGEKVFLECVQDMDHENMFWYRQDPGLGLRLIYFSYDVKMKEKGDIPEGYSVSREKKERFSLILESASTNQTSMYLCASGMTGVHYNSPLHFGNGTRLTVT.

This clonotype was counted ten times or more. The chain is built from TRBV11-2 and TRBJ2-1; D is unclear. Between the trimmed V and J ends, which lost 1 base and 0 bases, there was a span of 10 bases. The CDR3 loop spans 16 amino acids. Germline values: CDR1 SGHAT, CDR2 FQNNGV. The CDR3 coding sequence is TGTGCCAGCAGCTTAGTCGCGAGCGCCTCCTACAATGAGCAGTTCTTC. Translating gives CASSLVASASYNEQFF.

Worth noting for this clonotype: A much larger clone sits a single nucleotide away, making a read error possible. The CDR3 carries no conserved terminal phenylalanine or tryptophan, so it likely arises from a read error. The chain has TRBV3-1 and TRBJ1-5; D not resolved. V dropped 0 bases and J dropped 4 bases, with 10 bases sitting between them. Germline CDR1 and CDR2: LGHDT and YNNKEL (reference sequence). This CDR3 has 15 residues. This CDR3 reads CASSQDVGANQPQHL. In DNA form, the CDR3 reads TGTGCCAGCAGCCAAGATGTGGGAGCGAATCAGCCCCAGCATCTT.

Ten or more counts support this clonotype. The rearrangement links TRBV20-1 to TRBJ1-2; TRBD1 matches 9 bases. J gave up 2 bases and V 5 bases, and 6 bases lay outside the gene matches. The germline V gene has CDR1 DFQATT and CDR2 SNEGSKA (reference sequence). CDR3 size: 14 residues. The CDR3 loop is CSALDRGLNYGYTF. In DNA, the CDR3 is TGCAGTGCTTTGGACAGGGGCCTAAACTATGGCTACACCTTC.

The chain recombines TRBV9 with TRBJ2-6, with D tentatively TRBD1 (6 bases). V was shortened by 4 bases and J by 2 bases, with 13 bases between the two germline ends. From germline, CDR1 is SGDLS and CDR2 YYNGEE. The length of the CDR3 is 16 residues. CDR3 in DNA: TGTGCCAGCAGCCCCAGAGGGGGACCTGGGGCCAACGTCCTGACTTTC. Amino acid sequence: CASSPRGGPGANVLTF. The full variable domain, its missing parts supplied by reference TRBV9 and TRBJ2-6, is DSGVTQTPKHLITATGQRVTLRCSPRSGDLSVYWYQQSLDQGLQFLIQYYNGEERAKGNILERFSAQQFPDLHSELNLSSLELGDSALYFCASSPRGGPGANVLTFGAGSRLTVL.

This clonotype turned up a few times. The V and J genes are TRBV7-9 and TRBJ2-1; TRBD2 aligns across 7 bases. This CDR3 comprises 17 residues. Trimming at V came to 1 base and at J to 9 bases, leaving 15 bases not matched to a gene. Germline V gene sequence: CDR1 SEHNR, CDR2 FQNEAQ (reference sequence). The CDR3, as DNA: TGTGCCAGCAGCTTAGTAAAGGGGCTAGCCCCGGGGGGTGAGCAGTTCTTC. As protein: CASSLVKGLAPGGEQFF.

This clonotype was recorded at least ten times. The gene calls are TRBV2 and TRBJ1-5, with 8 bases lining up with TRBD1. V was clipped by 10 bases and J by 2 bases; unmatched bases: 7. The CDR3 extends over 14 amino acids. Germline assignment: CDR1 SNHLY and CDR2 FYNNEI. CDR3 DNA: TGTGCCACGACCGGGACAGGTGGCAATCAGCCCCAGCATTTT. As protein: CATTGTGGNQPQHF.

V is TRBV5-1 and J is TRBJ2-3; TRBD2 matches 13 bases. The CDR3 contains 14 residues. Germline loops: CDR1 SGHRS, CDR2 YFSETQ. With 0 bases clipped from V and 10 bases from J, the junction kept 2 bases outside the gene matches. The CDR3 here is CASSLVLAGGSQYF. Written as DNA, the CDR3 is TGCGCCAGCAGCTTGGTACTAGCGGGGGGGTCGCAGTATTTT.

There are many counts of this clonotype. This chain joins TRBV12-3 or TRBV12-4 and TRBJ2-3, with 8 bases lining up with TRBD1. Trimming at V came to 5 bases and at J to 4 bases, leaving 11 bases not matched to a gene. The CDR3 has 16 residues. The CDR3 DNA reads TGTGCCAGCAGTATCCATGGGACAGGATCTGCAGATACGCAGTATTTT. This sequence encodes CASSIHGTGSADTQYF.

V and J are TRBV10-3 and TRBJ2-1; possible D gene TRBD2, 6 bases. This CDR3 has 17 amino acids. V lost 6 bases and J lost 0, with 18 bases in between. Germline CDR1 is ENHRY and CDR2 is SYGVKD. CDR3 region: CAIRGVGLRGSYNEQFF. In DNA, the CDR3 is TGTGCCATCAGGGGGGTCGGTTTGCGGGGCTCCTACAATGAGCAGTTCTTC.

The rearrangement links TRBV9 to TRBJ1-3, with D unclear. The V and J ends lost 6 bases and 0 bases respectively, with 4 bases between them. The CDR3 contains 12 residues. Per the germline V gene, CDR1 is SGDLS and CDR2 is YYNGEE. CDR3 sequence (DNA): TGTGCCAGCAAGGGCTCTGGAAACACCATATATTTT. Translated, it gives CASKGSGNTIYF.

This clonotype was seen repeatedly, ten times or more. The V gene is TRBV5-1, the J gene TRBJ2-1, with 13 nucleotides matching TRBD2. The length of the CDR3 is 15 residues. From germline, CDR1 is SGHRS and CDR2 YFSETQ. Unmatched junction bases numbered 5, after V lost 3 bases and J lost 8 bases. The CDR3 loop reads CASSSGLAGVHEQFF. The DNA for the CDR3 is TGCGCCAGCAGCTCCGGACTAGCGGGGGTTCATGAGCAGTTCTTC.

This clonotype appeared many times. CDR3 region: CASSLLLTGGGYEQYF. CDR3 bases: TGCGCCAGCAGCTTGTTACTGACAGGGGGAGGCTACGAGCAGTACTTC. The chain employs TRBV5-1 and TRBJ2-7; 9 bases are shared with TRBD1. Germline lookup yields CDR1 SGHRS and CDR2 YFSETQ. The CDR3 has 16 amino acids. V dropped 1 base and J dropped 3; count of bases not matched to a gene: 8.

In this sample, this clonotype turned up a few times. The chain has TRBV9 and TRBJ2-1; 13 positions agree with TRBD2. The length of the CDR3 is 19 residues. Germline lookup yields CDR1 SGDLS and CDR2 YYNGEE. V shed 3 bases, J shed 0 bases, and the junction held 9 bases outside the gene matches. In DNA, the CDR3 is TGTGCCAGCAGCGCCCGGTTGACTAGCGGGGGGAGCTCCTACAATGAGCAGTTCTTC. Translation gives CASSARLTSGGSSYNEQFF.

On this clonotype: Possible read error: a much larger clone is one base away. The chain has TRBV7-9 and TRBJ2-1; 8 nucleotides align to TRBD1. This CDR3 has 17 residues. The J segment lost 2 bases and the V segment lost 5 bases, leaving 11 bases of the junction unmatched. The germline CDR1 and CDR2 sequences are SEHNR and FQNEAQ (reference sequence). The CDR3 reads CASSARVGTGPYNEQFF. CDR3 coding DNA: TGTGCCAGCAGCGCCCGGGTGGGGACAGGTCCCTACAATGAGCAGTTCTTC. Drawing the rest from reference TRBV7-9 and TRBJ2-1, the complete variable domain is DTGVSQNPRHKITKRGQNVTFRCDPISEHNRLYWYRQTLGQGPEFLTYFQNEAQLEKSRLLSDRFSAERPKGSFSTLEIQRTEQGDSAMYLCASSARVGTGPYNEQFFGPGTRLTVL.

This chain uses TRBV6-5 with TRBJ2-7, with no clear D. Trimming left V 2 bases short and J 0 bases short, with 5 bases between. The CDR3 is 13 residues long. Germline loops: CDR1 MNHEY, CDR2 SVGAGI. CDR3 coding DNA: TGTGCCAGCAGTTACGACACCTCCTACGAGCAGTACTTC. Amino acids: CASSYDTSYEQYF.